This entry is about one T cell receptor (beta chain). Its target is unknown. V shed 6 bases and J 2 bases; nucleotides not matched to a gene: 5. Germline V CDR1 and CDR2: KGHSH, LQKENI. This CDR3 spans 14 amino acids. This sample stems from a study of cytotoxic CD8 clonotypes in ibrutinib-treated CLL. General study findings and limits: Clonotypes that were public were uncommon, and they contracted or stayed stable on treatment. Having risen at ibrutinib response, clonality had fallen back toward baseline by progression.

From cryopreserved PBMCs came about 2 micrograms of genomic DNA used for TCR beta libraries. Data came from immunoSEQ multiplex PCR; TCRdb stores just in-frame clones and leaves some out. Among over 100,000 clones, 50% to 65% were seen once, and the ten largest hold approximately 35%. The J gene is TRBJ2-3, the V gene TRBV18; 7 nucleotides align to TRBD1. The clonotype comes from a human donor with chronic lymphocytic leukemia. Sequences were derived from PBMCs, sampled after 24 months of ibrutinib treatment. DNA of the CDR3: TGTGCCAGCTCGAGAGGACAGGTCACAGATACGCAGTATTTT. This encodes CASSRGQVTDTQYF.